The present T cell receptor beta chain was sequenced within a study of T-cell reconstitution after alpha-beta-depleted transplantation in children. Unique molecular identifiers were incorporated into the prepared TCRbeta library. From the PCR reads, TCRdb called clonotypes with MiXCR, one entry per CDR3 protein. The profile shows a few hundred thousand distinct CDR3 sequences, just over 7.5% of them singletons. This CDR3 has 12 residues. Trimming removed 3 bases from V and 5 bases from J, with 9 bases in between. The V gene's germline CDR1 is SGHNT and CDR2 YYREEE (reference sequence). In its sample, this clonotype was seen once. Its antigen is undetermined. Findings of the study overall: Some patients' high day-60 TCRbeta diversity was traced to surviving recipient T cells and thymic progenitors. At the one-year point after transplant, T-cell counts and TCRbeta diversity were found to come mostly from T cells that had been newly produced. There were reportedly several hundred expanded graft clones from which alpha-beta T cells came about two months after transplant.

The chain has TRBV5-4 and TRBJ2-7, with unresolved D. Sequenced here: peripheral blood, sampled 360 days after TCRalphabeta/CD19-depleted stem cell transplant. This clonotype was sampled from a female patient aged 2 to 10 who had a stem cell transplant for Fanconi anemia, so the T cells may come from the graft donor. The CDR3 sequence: CASSSPTDEQYF. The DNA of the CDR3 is TGTGCCAGCAGCTCCCCGACGGACGAGCAGTACTTC.